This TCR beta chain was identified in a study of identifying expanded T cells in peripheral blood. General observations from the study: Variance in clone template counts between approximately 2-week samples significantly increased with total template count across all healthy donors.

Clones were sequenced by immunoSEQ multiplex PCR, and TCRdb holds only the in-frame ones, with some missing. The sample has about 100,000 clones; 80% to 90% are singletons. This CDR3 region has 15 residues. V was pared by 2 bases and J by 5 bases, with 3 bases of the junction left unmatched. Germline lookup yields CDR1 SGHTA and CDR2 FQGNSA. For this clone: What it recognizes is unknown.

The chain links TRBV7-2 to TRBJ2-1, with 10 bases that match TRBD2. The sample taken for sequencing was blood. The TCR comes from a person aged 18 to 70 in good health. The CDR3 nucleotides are TGTGCCAGCAGCTTAACTAGCGGGGTGGACAATGAGCAGTTCTTC. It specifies CASSLTSGVDNEQFF.